The rows below give T cell receptor beta chains drawn from one sample of a study of blood T cell repertoires in COVID-19. Measured with immunoSEQ multiplex PCR; TCRdb has only the in-frame clones, and not every one. The repertoire holds 160,000 or so clones, with about 77% as singletons. The sequenced sample was peripheral blood. The receptor source for this set is a woman over 75 with acute or convalescent COVID-19. Both conserved end residues are part of each CDR3. Each record gives: J gene, D gene, V gene, clone size, CDR3 protein, CDR3 DNA. A D gene is named only where the DNA matches it firmly. Rows give clone size only sometimes, using once, few, many, or a class for an expanded clone.

J gene: TRBJ1-3; D gene: .; V gene: TRBV6-5; clone size: .; CDR3 protein: CASSYDSPFSGNTIYF; CDR3 DNA: TGTGCCAGCAGTTACGACAGCCCATTCTCTGGAAACACCATATATTTT
J gene: TRBJ2-1; D gene: TRBD2; V gene: TRBV2; clone size: few; CDR3 protein: CASSDRLAGGLNEQFF; CDR3 DNA: TGTGCCAGCAGTGACAGGTTAGCGGGAGGCCTCAATGAGCAGTTCTTC
J gene: TRBJ2-1; D gene: .; V gene: TRBV5-6; clone size: .; CDR3 protein: CASSPEGYNEQFF; CDR3 DNA: TGTGCCAGCAGCCCCGAGGGTTACAATGAGCAGTTCTTC
J gene: TRBJ1-1; D gene: .; V gene: TRBV12-3/TRBV12-4; clone size: .; CDR3 protein: CASSLRGAKSAFF; CDR3 DNA: TGTGCCAGCAGTTTAAGGGGCGCGAAGTCAGCTTTCTTT
J gene: TRBJ1-3; D gene: TRBD1; V gene: TRBV2; clone size: .; CDR3 protein: CASSWGEQGNTIYF; CDR3 DNA: TGTGCCAGCAGTTGGGGGGAACAGGGGAACACCATATATTTT
J gene: TRBJ1-4; D gene: .; V gene: TRBV4-1; clone size: .; CDR3 protein: CASSQDLRTAATNEKLFF; CDR3 DNA: TGCGCCAGCAGCCAAGATCTGAGGACAGCAGCAACTAATGAAAAACTGTTTTTT
J gene: TRBJ2-3; D gene: TRBD1; V gene: TRBV15; clone size: .; CDR3 protein: CATSRQGAVDTQYF; CDR3 DNA: TGTGCCACCAGCAGACAGGGGGCGGTTGATACGCAGTATTTT
J gene: TRBJ1-2; D gene: TRBD1; V gene: TRBV5-6; clone size: .; CDR3 protein: CASSSGTGASTGYTF; CDR3 DNA: TGTGCCAGCAGCTCCGGGACAGGGGCCTCAACAGGCTACACCTTC
J gene: TRBJ1-2; D gene: .; V gene: TRBV19; clone size: few; CDR3 protein: CASSITQSPYGYTF; CDR3 DNA: TGTGCCAGTAGTATAACACAGTCCCCCTATGGCTACACCTTC
J gene: TRBJ2-1; D gene: .; V gene: TRBV7-2; clone size: .; CDR3 protein: CASSLLVGSGPNEQFF; CDR3 DNA: TGTGCCAGCAGCTTGTTAGTAGGAAGCGGGCCCAATGAGCAGTTCTTC
J gene: TRBJ1-4; D gene: .; V gene: TRBV7-2; clone size: .; CDR3 protein: CASSLGGRVEKLFF; CDR3 DNA: TGTGCCAGCAGCTTAGGTGGGCGGGTTGAAAAACTGTTTTTT
J gene: TRBJ1-3; D gene: TRBD1; V gene: TRBV5-6; clone size: .; CDR3 protein: CASSGQGAGNTIYF; CDR3 DNA: TGTGCCAGCAGCGGACAGGGTGCCGGAAACACCATATATTTT
J gene: TRBJ2-7; D gene: .; V gene: TRBV19; clone size: .; CDR3 protein: CATRVQGTHEQYF; CDR3 DNA: TGTGCCACTAGAGTACAGGGAACCCACGAGCAGTACTTC
J gene: TRBJ2-2; D gene: .; V gene: TRBV3-1/TRBV3-2; clone size: .; CDR3 protein: CASRRKPEKTGELFF; CDR3 DNA: TGTGCCAGCAGACGAAAACCCGAGAAGACCGGGGAGCTGTTTTTT
J gene: TRBJ2-1; D gene: .; V gene: TRBV4-1; clone size: few; CDR3 protein: CASSQMTGTYNEQFF; CDR3 DNA: TGCGCCAGCAGCCAGATGACAGGTACCTACAATGAGCAGTTCTTC
J gene: TRBJ2-2; D gene: TRBD1; V gene: TRBV9; clone size: .; CDR3 protein: CASSKSRGQGASGELFF; CDR3 DNA: TGTGCCAGCAGCAAGTCCCGGGGGCAGGGGGCTTCCGGGGAGCTGTTTTTT
J gene: TRBJ1-1; D gene: TRBD1; V gene: TRBV28; clone size: once; CDR3 protein: CASREWGQGNTEAFF; CDR3 DNA: TGTGCCAGCAGGGAATGGGGACAGGGCAACACTGAAGCTTTCTTT
J gene: TRBJ1-2; D gene: .; V gene: TRBV4-1; clone size: .; CDR3 protein: CASSQETQTTEVYGYTF; CDR3 DNA: TGCGCCAGCAGCCAAGAGACCCAGACGACGGAGGTCTATGGCTACACCTTC
J gene: TRBJ1-6; D gene: TRBD1; V gene: TRBV18; clone size: .; CDR3 protein: CASSPQGTGESPLHF; CDR3 DNA: TGTGCCAGCTCACCACAGGGGACAGGGGAATCACCCCTCCACTTT
J gene: TRBJ2-7; D gene: TRBD1; V gene: TRBV18; clone size: .; CDR3 protein: CASSPGTAGYEQYF; CDR3 DNA: TGTGCCAGCTCACCAGGGACAGCAGGCTACGAGCAGTACTTC
J gene: TRBJ2-1; D gene: TRBD2; V gene: TRBV19; clone size: .; CDR3 protein: CASSRTTSGRQHNEQFF; CDR3 DNA: TGTGCCAGTAGTAGGACGACTAGCGGGAGGCAGCACAATGAGCAGTTCTTC
J gene: TRBJ1-6; D gene: .; V gene: TRBV7-9; clone size: many; CDR3 protein: CASTLDGYYNSPLHF; CDR3 DNA: TGTGCCAGCACCCTCGACGGGTACTATAATTCACCCCTCCACTTT
J gene: TRBJ2-3; D gene: TRBD2; V gene: TRBV19; clone size: once; CDR3 protein: CASSPPTSGSANTQYF; CDR3 DNA: TGTGCCAGTAGTCCCCCGACTAGCGGGAGCGCGAATACGCAGTATTTT
J gene: TRBJ1-2; D gene: TRBD1; V gene: TRBV28; clone size: .; CDR3 protein: CASRITGANYGYTF; CDR3 DNA: TGTGCCAGCAGGATTACAGGGGCTAACTATGGCTACACCTTC
J gene: TRBJ1-4; D gene: TRBD1; V gene: TRBV27; clone size: once; CDR3 protein: CASSLSQGARTNEKLFF; CDR3 DNA: TGTGCCAGCAGTTTAAGTCAGGGGGCGCGTACTAATGAAAAACTGTTTTTT
J gene: TRBJ1-4; D gene: .; V gene: TRBV6-5; clone size: once; CDR3 protein: CASRFSGEKLFF; CDR3 DNA: TGTGCCAGCAGATTTTCGGGGGAAAAACTGTTTTTT
J gene: TRBJ1-1; D gene: .; V gene: TRBV5-1; clone size: once; CDR3 protein: CASSLEPGTTDTEAFF; CDR3 DNA: TGCGCCAGCAGCCTCGAGCCCGGGACAACTGACACTGAAGCTTTCTTT
J gene: TRBJ1-1; D gene: TRBD1; V gene: TRBV18; clone size: .; CDR3 protein: CASSPHHTGDGGTEAFF; CDR3 DNA: TGTGCCAGCTCACCACACCATACAGGGGACGGCGGCACTGAAGCTTTCTTT
J gene: TRBJ1-5; D gene: TRBD1; V gene: TRBV11-2; clone size: .; CDR3 protein: CASSSKTGTGYQPQHF; CDR3 DNA: TGTGCCAGCAGCTCCAAAACCGGGACAGGGTACCAGCCCCAGCATTTT
J gene: TRBJ1-1; D gene: .; V gene: TRBV27; clone size: .; CDR3 protein: CASSFRWGLGNTEAFF; CDR3 DNA: TGTGCCAGCAGTTTCAGATGGGGGCTTGGAAACACTGAAGCTTTCTTT
J gene: TRBJ1-1; D gene: .; V gene: TRBV30; clone size: .; CDR3 protein: CAWIKNTEAFF; CDR3 DNA: TGTGCCTGGATAAAGAACACTGAAGCTTTCTTT